The 4 T cell receptor beta chains below all came from one sample that was sequenced in a study of cytomegalovirus exposure and HLA in healthy donors. Measured with immunoSEQ multiplex PCR; TCRdb has only the in-frame clones, and not every one. Altogether 100,000 to 150,000 clones are present, about 90% being singletons, with the ten largest covering around 1.5%. The sequencing input was PBMCs. The source of these receptors is a man younger than 45 in good health and CMV-seronegative.

The genes are TRBV6-6 and TRBJ2-3; D unresolved. V was cut by 5 bases and J by 0 bases, with 12 bases left in between. This CDR3 has 15 amino acids. Germline CDR1 MNHNY, CDR2 SVGAGI (reference sequence). The CDR3 coding sequence is TGTGCCAGCAGTCTACGTAGCCTAAGCACAGATACGCAGTATTTT. Its protein is CASSLRSLSTDTQYF.

The chain employs TRBV29-1 and TRBJ1-5; tentatively, D is TRBD1 (5 bases). This CDR3 spans 12 amino acids. Germline V gene sequence: CDR1 SQVTM, CDR2 ANQGSEA. Trimming took off 4 bases at V and 2 bases at J, with 6 bases between the two ends. Here the CDR3 reads CSVGGGNQPQHF. The DNA for the CDR3 is TGCAGCGTTGGGGGGGGCAATCAGCCCCAGCATTTT.

This chain's CDR3 is CASSSGTSGIYEQYF. The DNA of the CDR3 is TGTGCCAGCAGCTCTGGGACTAGCGGGATCTACGAGCAGTACTTC. The rearrangement uses TRBV7-2 and TRBJ2-7; 13 nucleotides match TRBD2. Germline-derived CDR1 and CDR2 are SGHTA and FQGNSA. The CDR3 contains 15 residues. Trimming cost V 4 bases and J 3 bases; bases outside gene matches: 3. Full variable domain (rest looked up from reference TRBV7-2 and TRBJ2-7): GAGVSQSPSNKVTEKGKDVELRCDPISGHTALYWYRQSLGQGLEFLIYFQGNSAPDKSGLPSDRFSAERTGGSVSTLTIQRTQQEDSAVYLCASSSGTSGIYEQYFGPGTRLTVT.

This clone was seen a handful of times. J is TRBJ2-3 and V is TRBV19; TRBD2 agrees at 11 bases. Germline V gives CDR1 LNHDA, CDR2 SQIVND (reference sequence). CDR3 length: 16 residues. Trimming took 1 base from V and 0 from J; bases not matched to a gene: 0. As DNA, the CDR3 is TGTGCCAGTAGTATAGGGACTAGCGGGAGCACAGATACGCAGTATTTT. It specifies CASSIGTSGSTDTQYF.